This TCR beta chain was sequenced during a study of CD8 T cells in Susac syndrome. Random hexamers were used to reverse transcribe an amount of roughly 0.5 to 1 ug RNA. TCRdb reanalysed the immunoSEQ multiplex PCR reads using MiXCR and keeps one entry per CDR3 protein. The data show about 150,000 distinct CDR3 sequences, 90% to 95% seen once. TCR beta sequencing was performed on blood CD8+ and CD4+ T cells. While CD8+ and CD4+ T cells were isolated negatively, TEMRA cells were enriched by FACS. This TCR was sampled from a human donor with multiple sclerosis. Sequences were obtained from CD4+ T cells from PBMCs.

The CDR3 DNA reads TGTGCCAGCAGTACCGGGACATCCTCCAAAAACATTCAGTACTTC. Translated: CASSTGTSSKNIQYF. V gene TRBV2 combines with J gene TRBJ2-4, with a possible D match to TRBD1 (6 bases). In germline, CDR1 is SNHLY, CDR2 FYNNEI. The CDR3 runs 15 residues. Trimming took off 5 bases at V and 2 bases at J, with 13 bases between the two ends.